These T cell receptor beta chains were read from a single sample in a study of post-analysis software for immune sequencing data. Each CDR3 protein is one row after TCRdb ran MiXCR on the PCR reads. The table shows 450,000 to 700,000 distinct CDR3 sequences, with about 40% occurring only once. Source material: blood. These receptors all stem from a girl aged 5 to 17 with multiple sclerosis. CDR3s leave out the opening cysteine and the closing phenylalanine or tryptophan.

TRBJ2-5 TRBV20-1 SPLGLAGPGTQY
TRBJ2-7 TRBV10-3 AISGPERAYEQY
NA TRBV5-1 ASSLYRGQYEQY
TRBJ2-1 TRBV15 ATSRDRAYNEQF
TRBJ1-2 TRBV29-1 SAEDRDRSNYGYT
TRBJ2-1 TRBV24-1 ATSDPGREGLNEQF
TRBJ2-1 TRBV5-4 ASSLILAGDSEQF
TRBJ2-4 TRBV28 ASSRTWTGENIQY
TRBJ2-1 TRBV4-1 ASSPSPLDRGALNEQF
TRBJ2-7 TRBV12-3/TRBV12-4 ASSLGTGEAEQY
TRBJ2-3 TRBV12-3/TRBV12-4 ASSFPPSADTQY
TRBJ2-7 TRBV27 ASRLGETYEQY
TRBJ1-2 TRBV4-1 ASSQDDRGNIYGYT
TRBJ1-5 TRBV12-3/TRBV12-4 ASQGHGNQPQH
TRBJ1-5 TRBV12-3/TRBV12-4 ASRPRGAQQPQH
TRBJ2-7 TRBV12-3/TRBV12-4 ASSYPRGYEQY
TRBJ2-1 TRBV2 ASSELRGGNHEQF
TRBJ1-1 TRBV3-1 ASSQDLLRREDTEAF
TRBJ1-1 TRBV7-9 ASSRHSWPRGAF
TRBJ1-5 TRBV10-3 AIRDFGQPQH
TRBJ2-1 TRBV12-3/TRBV12-4 ASSRDRRAQF
TRBJ2-3 TRBV12-3/TRBV12-4 ASRYRTSGTKGDTQY
TRBJ2-4 TRBV9 ASSVDPGVQNIQY
TRBJ2-3 TRBV10-3 AITSRSGGEDTQY
NA TRBV29-1 SVPTGGTQY
TRBJ2-5 TRBV10-3 AIMGDNQETQY
TRBJ2-1 TRBV4-1 ASSLPGGLAPNNEQF
TRBJ2-1 TRBV5-5 ASSWDSGRNEQF
TRBJ2-1 TRBV4-1 ASSQEENEQF
TRBJ1-1 TRBV29-1 SVALMNTEAF
TRBJ2-7 TRBV10-1 ASSGSRVYEQY
TRBJ1-2 TRBV29-1 SVVGQGLGTNYGYT
TRBJ2-1 TRBV7-2 ASSLRAGTTSYNEQF
TRBJ2-7 TRBV10-2 ASSESGGTYEQY
TRBJ2-7 TRBV20-1 SARDPGGQGRGEQY
TRBJ2-6 TRBV25-1 ANPNMGGANVLT
TRBJ1-2 TRBV10-3 AISAGSYGHT
TRBJ2-6 TRBV3-1 ASSQDLGGSGANVLT
TRBJ2-5 TRBV7-8 ASSPEVAETQY
TRBJ2-7 TRBV7-8 ASSDLGVGGRNEQY
TRBJ2-1 TRBV24-1 ATSDSTGTGANNEQF
TRBJ2-5 TRBV6-6 ASSYPIAGGTQY
TRBJ2-7 TRBV12-3/TRBV12-4 ASSPSGRLSYEQY
TRBJ2-1 TRBV12-3/TRBV12-4 ASSLRSFNEQF
TRBJ2-7 TRBV20-1 SARDFGYEQY